This T cell receptor (beta chain) was found in a study of response to subunit inactivated influenza vaccine. Study results and limitations: New T cells are recruited in small numbers by each seasonal influenza vaccination, according to the authors' suggestion.

CDR3 length: 19 residues. J gave up 3 bases and V 3 bases, and 10 bases lay outside the gene matches. Per the germline V gene, CDR1 is SGHDN and CDR2 is FVKESK. The sample holds a few counts of this clonotype. Its antigen is as yet unknown. Each CDR3 protein is one row after TCRdb ran MiXCR on the RT-PCR reads. The profile shows 400,000 to 650,000 distinct CDR3 sequences, approximately 7.8% of them singletons. The chain couples TRBV14 to TRBJ2-3; 15 bases map to TRBD2. This receptor was identified in a man between 50 and 75 years old who received an inactivated influenza vaccine. This material consisted of PBMCs from blood, taken about 23 months after vaccination. The DNA for the CDR3 is TGTGCCAGCAGCCACCGGGCTGGACTAGCGGGAGGGCGAACAGATACGCAGTATTTT. Translation gives CASSHRAGLAGGRTDTQYF.